Below, 9 T cell receptor beta chains from the same sample are listed, as sequenced in a study of T cells in Graves' hyperthyroidism and ophthalmopathy. It was RNA transcripts that yielded the amplified TCR beta CDR3 regions. RT-PCR in the first round (using the HTBI primer set) targeted the TCR CDR3. In TCRdb, the multiplex PCR reads were re-called with MiXCR into one record per CDR3 protein. The sample lists under 400,000 distinct CDR3 sequences; around a sixth were seen once. The source material was blood. These receptor sequences come from a man aged 25 to 45 with Graves' hyperthyroidism.

This clonotype came up once. J is TRBJ2-2 and V is TRBV11-2; D gene uncertain. The CDR3 has 14 amino acids. Looked up from germline, CDR1 is SGHAT and CDR2 is FQNNGV. V gave up 6 bases and J gave up 6 bases, with 14 bases separating them. The CDR3 coding sequence is TGTGCCAGCAGTTCCTCAGTGACCCCCGGGGAGCTGTTTTTT. It specifies CASSSSVTPGELFF. The variable domain in full, with the rest retrieved from reference TRBV11-2 and TRBJ2-2, is EAGVAQSPRYKIIEKRQSVAFWCNPISGHATLYWYQQILGQGPKLLIQFQNNGVVDDSQLPKDRFSAERLKGVDSTLKIQPAKLEDSAVYLCASSSSVTPGELFFGEGSRLTVL.

This clonotype was counted many times. The DNA of the CDR3 is TGTGCCTACAAGATCGGGATTCTCCACGAGCAGTACTTC. Amino acids: CAYKIGILHEQYF. The V and J genes are TRBV30 and TRBJ2-7; possible D gene TRBD2, 5 bases. This CDR3 is 13 amino acids long. Germline V CDR1 and CDR2: GTSNPN, SVGIG (reference sequence). V lost 7 bases, J lost 5 bases, and 18 bases lay in between.

This clonotype was recorded many times. The chain joins TRBV6-6 to TRBJ2-5; D could derive from TRBD1 or TRBD2 (6 bases each). Trimming removed 4 bases from V and 2 bases from J, with 17 bases in between. The CDR3 extends over 16 amino acids. CDR1 MNHNY and CDR2 SVGAGI come from the germline V gene (reference sequence). CDR3 sequence reads: CASSSVSPGAQETQYF. CDR3 bases: TGTGCCAGCAGTTCAGTCTCCCCGGGGGCTCAAGAGACCCAGTACTTC.

This rearrangement joins TRBV30 to TRBJ1-5; tentatively, D is TRBD1 (5 bases). Germline V gene sequence: CDR1 GTSNPN, CDR2 SVGIG (reference sequence). Trimming removed 1 base at V and 5 bases at J, with 12 bases between. The CDR3 has 14 amino acids. Here the CDR3 reads CAWSAARGDQPQHF. The CDR3 coding sequence is TGTGCCTGGAGTGCCGCGCGAGGGGATCAGCCCCAGCATTTT. Full variable domain (missing parts from reference TRBV30 and TRBJ1-5): SQTIHQWPATLVQPVGSPLSLECTVEGTSNPNLYWYRQAAGRGLQLLFYSVGIGQISSEVPQNLSASRPQDRQFILSSKKLLLSDSGFYLCAWSAARGDQPQHFGDGTRLSIL.

The V call is TRBV6-6, the J call TRBJ2-3; no reliable D call. Trimming stripped 2 bases from V and 0 bases from J, with 12 bases between. The CDR3 loop spans 16 amino acids. Germline V gives CDR1 MNHNY, CDR2 SVGAGI (reference sequence). The CDR3 sequence: CASSYPPQMSTDTQYF. CDR3 in DNA: TGTGCCAGCAGTTACCCCCCACAGATGAGCACAGATACGCAGTATTTT.

In the case of this clonotype: Relative to the germline gene, one junction end is altered; a read error may explain this. CDR3 in DNA: TGTGTCAGCAGGCGCGAGGGGACCCAGTACTTC. Translated, it gives CVSRREGTQYF. The chain uses TRBV2 and TRBJ2-5, with a possible D match to TRBD2 (5 bases). The CDR3 totals 11 residues. Germline values: CDR1 SNHLY, CDR2 FYNNEI.

Notes on this clonotype: This may come from a read error, since a much larger clone is one base off. The J gene is TRBJ2-5, the V gene TRBV20-1, with 7 nucleotides matching TRBD1. This CDR3 has 14 residues. V shed 1 base, J shed 5 bases, and the junction held 7 bases outside the gene matches. Germline V CDR1 and CDR2: DFQATT, SNEGSKA (reference sequence). CDR3 loop: CSARGGGRGETQYF. CDR3 sequence (DNA): TGCAGTGCTAGAGGAGGGGGCAGGGGGGAGACCCAGTACTTC.

This clonotype was counted a few times. The chain combines TRBV27 with TRBJ2-2, with TRBD2 matching 14 bases. From germline, CDR1 is MNHEY and CDR2 SMNVEV (reference sequence). CDR3 length equals 16 residues. CDR3 sequence: CAPGLAGERNTGELFF. The DNA for the CDR3 is TGTGCACCGGGACTAGCGGGAGAACGGAACACCGGGGAGCTGTTTTTT.

V is TRBV9 and J is TRBJ2-3; tentatively, D is TRBD1 (7 bases). The length of the CDR3 is 16 residues. V lost 0 bases and J lost 5, with 16 bases in between. In germline, CDR1 is SGDLS, CDR2 YYNGEE. The CDR3, as DNA: TGTGCCAGCAGCGTAGCGGAGGGGGCGGTAGGAGATACGCAGTATTTT. Translating it yields CASSVAEGAVGDTQYF.